This T cell receptor (beta chain) is from a study of cytomegalovirus exposure and HLA in healthy donors. Overall study results and limits: TCR beta V- and J-gene trimming was later associated with a missense DCLRE1C variant. A later analysis showed that HLA-associated TCR beta chains had undergone more clonal expansion than equally common others.

Concerning this clone itself: Antigen unknown.

CDR3 length: 13 amino acids. V was shortened by 2 bases and J by 5 bases, with 9 bases between the two germline ends. Germline V gene data show CDR1 as MNHEY and CDR2 as SVGAGI. In the PCR, 60 Vbeta and 13 Jbeta primers were used. Authors' analysis steps: The authors later counted about 80 million unique TCR beta chains, approximately 10 million of them shared. Produced via immunoSEQ multiplex PCR; TCRdb's table is partial and in-frame only. For V, J and clone size, that table is used; D and trimming come from the DNA. Of 90,000 or so clones detected, approximately 71% appear once; the ten largest clones hold around 2.5%.

The chain uses TRBV6-5 and TRBJ2-5; no definite D call. The sequenced sample consisted of PBMCs. The sequence was collected from a man between 50 and 59 years old in good health and CMV-seronegative. In nucleotides, the CDR3 is TGTGCCAGCAGTTACCGTCTGAGTGAGACCCAGTACTTC. It translates to CASSYRLSETQYF.